This paragraph reports one TCR beta chain. The germline V and J ends were trimmed by 2 bases and 9 bases, with 11 bases remaining between them. The CDR3 spans 14 residues. Looked up from germline, CDR1 is MNHEY and CDR2 is SVGAGI. Assay: immunoSEQ multiplex PCR; the TCRdb copy retains only in-frame clones and omits some. Here the sample spans roughly 300,000 clones, more than 80% being singletons. These data originate in a study of blood T cell repertoires in COVID-19. This sequence was found in a woman in her thirties who had recovered from COVID-19. The sample comprised PBMCs or T cells enriched from blood (not recorded which). The J gene is TRBJ1-6, the V gene TRBV6-5; weak D call: TRBD1 (6 bases). The CDR3 nucleotides read TGTGCCAGCAGTTACACCGACAGGATTTCACCCCTCCACTTT. It translates to CASSYTDRISPLHF.